The present T cell receptor beta chain was sequenced within a study of identical twins. V lost 0 bases and J 6 bases, leaving 11 bases between the germline ends. Germline CDR1 LNHNV, CDR2 YYDKDF (reference sequence). The CDR3 contains 14 residues. This clonotype was seen a few times. A single record per CDR3 protein comes from TCRdb applying MiXCR to the 5' RACE reads. The table has hundreds of thousands of distinct CDR3 sequences, approximately 18% seen once. This sample was also put to use in a study of T cells expressing NK-cell markers.

What was sequenced was PBMCs. The chain links TRBV15 to TRBJ1-2, with D hard to call. The sequence derives from a woman between 18 and 30 years old in good health. This CDR3 is CATSRDLEAHGYTF. DNA of the CDR3: TGTGCCACCAGCAGAGATCTAGAGGCGCATGGCTACACCTTC.